This is a list of T cell receptor beta chains from one sample in a study of human T cells and chemical hapten exposure. TCRdb reprocessed the RACE reads via MiXCR and lists one record per CDR3 protein. The table records around 260,000 distinct CDR3 sequences, 7% to 10% of them present only once. Sequenced here: whole blood, sampled in connection with sensitization to the hapten diphenylcyclopropenone (DPC). The receptor set was obtained from a woman in her thirties or forties with alopecia areata. Some clones in this sample may be carry-over from other donors' samples. The CDR3 runs from the conserved cysteine through the conserved F or W. A D gene is named only where the DNA matches it firmly. A row's size may be missing; if present it is once, few, many or a size class.

j_gene,d_gene,v_gene,abundance,CDR3nt,CDR3aa
TRBJ1-5,NA,TRBV7-2,many,TGTGCCAGCAGCGAAACCGCAGGAGGTCAGCCCCAGCATTTT,CASSETAGGQPQHF
TRBJ2-5,TRBD1,TRBV28,many,TGTGCCAGCAGTCAAACTCACCGGGACAGTAAAGAGACCCAGTACTTC,CASSQTHRDSKETQYF
TRBJ2-1,TRBD2,TRBV7-2,NA,TGTGCCAGCAGCTTTGAAATAGCGGGATATGAGCAGTTCTTC,CASSFEIAGYEQFF
TRBJ2-7,TRBD1,TRBV28,NA,TGTGCCAGCAGTTTCGGGACAGTCACCTACGAGCAGTACTTC,CASSFGTVTYEQYF
TRBJ2-1,NA,TRBV4-2,NA,TGTGCCAGCAGCCGGGACTTCCCGTCGGGGAATGAGCAGTTCTTC,CASSRDFPSGNEQFF
TRBJ2-1,TRBD2,TRBV29-1,NA,TGCAGCGCCCGATTACTAGCGGGAGAGAGTGAGCAGTTCTTC,CSARLLAGESEQFF
TRBJ1-2,NA,TRBV6-4,few,TGTGCCAGCAGTGGAACAGGAGGTGGCTACACCTTC,CASSGTGGGYTF
TRBJ2-5,NA,TRBV11-2,NA,TGTGCCAGCAGCTTAGTGGCGTACCAAGAGACCCAGTACTTC,CASSLVAYQETQYF
TRBJ2-2,NA,TRBV12-3/TRBV12-4,few,TGTGCCAGCATATATGGGGCCTCGAACACCGGGGAGCTGTTTTTT,CASIYGASNTGELFF
TRBJ2-3,TRBD1,TRBV7-9,NA,TGTGCCAGCACCCCGGGACAGGGTTTCACAGATACGCAGTATTTT,CASTPGQGFTDTQYF
TRBJ2-1,TRBD1,TRBV20-1,NA,TGCAGGGGACAGGGTATGTACAATGAGCAGTTCTTC,CRGQGMYNEQFF
TRBJ2-5,NA,TRBV18,few,TGTGCCAGCTCACCACAGACGGACGCGCAGTACTTC,CASSPQTDAQYF
TRBJ1-1,NA,TRBV6-2/TRBV6-3,NA,TGTGCCAGCAGTTACTCTGGGTTACCTACCACTGAAGCTTTCTTT,CASSYSGLPTTEAFF
TRBJ1-2,NA,TRBV28,NA,TGTGCCAGCAGTTTCAGCAGCCTGGGTCCAACGGGCTACACCTTC,CASSFSSLGPTGYTF
TRBJ1-2,NA,TRBV20-1,NA,TGCAGTGCTGAGACATCTAACTATGGCTACACCTTC,CSAETSNYGYTF
TRBJ1-1,NA,TRBV28,few,TGTGCCAGCAGCCGACACCGTACCGGGGGCACTGAAGCTTTCTTT,CASSRHRTGGTEAFF
TRBJ2-5,NA,TRBV4-3,NA,TGCGCCAGCAGCCAAGATGGGGGGCGTTTCGCAGGGTCAGGGCAAGAGACCCAGTACTTC,CASSQDGGRFAGSGQETQYF
TRBJ2-2,NA,TRBV4-1,NA,TGCGCCAGCAGCCAATCGACTAGGTTCCCCGGGGAGCTGTTTTTT,CASSQSTRFPGELFF
TRBJ2-6,NA,TRBV10-3,NA,TGTGCCATCAGTGAGTCCCGGGGCGCTGGATCCGGGGCCAACGTCCTGACTTTC,CAISESRGAGSGANVLTF
TRBJ2-6,NA,TRBV20-1,NA,TGCAGTGCTTCAGGGCACTCTGGGGCCAACGTCCTGACTTTC,CSASGHSGANVLTF
TRBJ1-5,TRBD1,TRBV6-1,NA,TGTGCCAGCAGTGCCAACCGGGACAGGGGGCTGCATCAGCCCCAGCATTTT,CASSANRDRGLHQPQHF
TRBJ2-3,TRBD2,TRBV6-2/TRBV6-3,many,TGTGCCAGCAGTTACTGGACCCACGGGACTAGCGGGAATACAGATACGCAGTATTTT,CASSYWTHGTSGNTDTQYF
TRBJ1-3,TRBD1,TRBV9,many,TGTGCCAGCAGCGCTCACACCGGGACAGGGAGCGGAACCATATATTTT,CASSAHTGTGSGTIYF
TRBJ1-1,NA,TRBV20-1,few,TGCAGTGCTAGCTTTAACACTGAAGCTTTCTTT,CSASFNTEAFF
TRBJ2-3,NA,TRBV5-6,few,TGTGCCAGCAGCCGCCGACAGGGCACAGATACGCAGTATTTT,CASSRRQGTDTQYF
TRBJ2-7,NA,TRBV2,many,TGTGCCAGCAGTGAAGCTTTCGCTACAGACTACGAGCAGTACTTC,CASSEAFATDYEQYF
TRBJ2-3,TRBD1,TRBV24-1,NA,TGTGCCACCAGTGATTCAGACGTATTGGACAGGGCGGATACGCAGTATTTT,CATSDSDVLDRADTQYF
TRBJ2-1,NA,TRBV27,many,TGTGCCAGCAGTCCCCGTAGGGGCAATGAGCAGTTCTTC,CASSPRRGNEQFF
TRBJ1-1,NA,TRBV6-5,NA,TGTGCCAGCAGTTACTCCTCAGCCCCGAACACTGAAGCTTTCTTT,CASSYSSAPNTEAFF